The 23 T cell receptor beta chains below all came from one sample that was sequenced in a study of shared clonotypes between healthy human individuals. Sequenced by immunoSEQ multiplex PCR; TCRdb stores in-frame clones only, minus some. The top ten clones hold roughly 0.12% of a sample with hundreds of thousands of clones, roughly 96% of them seen once. CD45RO-negative cells were positively selected for CCR7, leaving out terminally differentiated effector memory CD45RA+ cells. Sequencing was done on a sample of naive CD8+ T cells sorted from blood. The source is a woman aged 25 to 39 in good health.

This clone was observed once. V and J are TRBV2 and TRBJ2-7; 8 nucleotides line up with TRBD2. Germline assignment: CDR1 SNHLY and CDR2 FYNNEI. This CDR3 comprises 14 residues. Germline trimming cut 5 bases from V and 2 bases from J; bases unmatched to any gene: 5. The CDR3 is CASSLSGTTYEQYF. Here the CDR3 DNA reads TGTGCCAGCAGTCTTAGCGGGACCACCTACGAGCAGTACTTC.

V gene TRBV28 combines with J gene TRBJ1-1; 7 bases fit TRBD1. Germline lookup yields CDR1 MDHEN and CDR2 SYDVKM. The CDR3 has 14 amino acids. After removal of 11 bases from V and 1 base from J, the junction contained 10 bases not matched to a gene. CDR3 amino acids: CAGQGGGENTEAFF. CDR3 coding DNA: TGTGCCGGCCAGGGAGGGGGCGAGAACACTGAAGCTTTCTTT.

J is TRBJ1-2 and V is TRBV5-1; a possible D gene is TRBD1 (5 bases). Germline V gene lookup returns CDR1 SGHRS and CDR2 YFSETQ. The CDR3 has 13 residues. V was shortened by 3 bases and J by 6 bases, with 12 bases between the two germline ends. The CDR3 nucleotides are TGCGCCAGCAGCTCGGGGACTTGGAATGGCTACACCTTC. Translated, it gives CASSSGTWNGYTF.

The V call is TRBV27, the J call TRBJ1-1; unclear D gene. With 7 bases removed from V and 5 bases from J, the gap between germline ends came to 14 bases. The CDR3 has 13 amino acids. Germline V gene data show CDR1 as MNHEY and CDR2 as SMNVEV (reference sequence). The CDR3 DNA sequence: TGTGCCAGCATCCCCCCCGTAAGGACTGAAGCTTTCTTT. Amino acids: CASIPPVRTEAFF.

This chain links TRBV7-9 with TRBJ1-3, with D uncertain. The germline V gene has CDR1 SEHNR and CDR2 FQNEAQ (reference sequence). V was trimmed by 4 bases and J by 5 bases, leaving 9 bases between them. This CDR3 has 13 residues. The CDR3 loop reads CASSYGLRNTIYF. The CDR3 DNA reads as TGTGCCAGCAGCTACGGACTGAGAAACACCATATATTTT.

The chain has TRBV29-1 and TRBJ1-2; D is ambiguous. The CDR3 sequence is 11 residues long. Per germline, CDR1 SQVTM and CDR2 ANQGSEA. Trimming shortened V by 1 base and J by 4 bases, and 4 bases separated the two germline ends. The CDR3 DNA is TGCAGCGTTGAAGCGCTCTATGGCTACACCTTC. Amino acid sequence: CSVEALYGYTF. Together with reference TRBV29-1 and TRBJ1-2, the CDR3 gives the full variable domain: SAVISQKPSRDICQRGTSLTIQCQVDSQVTMMFWYRQQPGQSLTLIATANQGSEATYESGFVIDKFPISRPNLTFSTLTVSNMSPEDSSIYLCSVEALYGYTFGSGTRLTVV.

The chain is built from TRBV19 and TRBJ2-1; 9 bases are shared with TRBD2. This CDR3 is 14 amino acids long. Trimming at V came to 9 bases and at J to 7 bases, leaving 10 bases not matched to a gene. Per germline, CDR1 LNHDA and CDR2 SQIVND (reference sequence). The CDR3 nucleotides read TGTGCCAGCTGCCCACTAGCGGGTATTAATGAGCAGTTCTTC. It translates to CASCPLAGINEQFF.

This clone occurred once. This chain links TRBV9 with TRBJ2-7; 10 bases are shared with TRBD2. V was pared by 4 bases and J by 0 bases, with 7 bases of the junction left unmatched. The CDR3 has 16 amino acids. Per the germline V gene, CDR1 is SGDLS and CDR2 is YYNGEE. CDR3: CASSPAGTSVSYEQYF. In DNA form, the CDR3 reads TGTGCCAGCAGCCCCGCCGGGACTAGCGTCTCCTACGAGCAGTACTTC.

This chain links TRBV4-1 with TRBJ1-5; 9 bases are a match to TRBD1. This CDR3 has 15 residues. The germline gives CDR1 MGHRA, CDR2 YSYEKL. The V and J ends lost 0 bases and 4 bases, in that order; junction bases with no gene match: 1. This chain's CDR3 is CASSQETGGNQPQHF. The DNA for the CDR3 is TGCGCCAGCAGCCAAGAGACAGGGGGGAATCAGCCCCAGCATTTT.

This chain joins TRBV7-6 and TRBJ2-1, with TRBD2 matching over 9 bases. Germline CDR1 is SGHVS and CDR2 is FNYEAQ. CDR3 size: 17 residues. The junction had 11 bases not matched to a gene; V was cut back by 3 bases and J by 5 bases. CDR3 residues: CASSFEQPGLANNEQFF. The CDR3 region has the DNA TGTGCCAGCAGCTTCGAACAACCGGGACTAGCAAACAATGAGCAGTTCTTC.

The J gene is TRBJ2-1, the V gene TRBV7-8; D may match TRBD1 or TRBD2 (6 bases each). CDR3 size: 16 residues. Trimming took off 2 bases at V and 4 bases at J, with 15 bases between the two ends. Germline assignment: CDR1 SGHVS and CDR2 FQNEAQ. CDR3 in amino acids: CASSLFSAGQYNEQFF. As DNA, the CDR3 is TGTGCCAGCAGCTTATTTTCGGCGGGACAATACAATGAGCAGTTCTTC.

The V and J genes are TRBV21-1 and TRBJ2-7; the DNA was not compared with TRBD2, the D call given in the table. TRBV21-1 is tagged as a pseudogene. The length of the CDR3 is 14 residues. CDR3 amino acids: CASSPGGAIHEQYF. The CDR3, as DNA: TGTGCCAGCAGCCCGGGCGGGGCGATCCACGAGCAGTACTTC.

The J gene is TRBJ1-1, the V gene TRBV7-9; D remains ambiguous. Deletions cut 3 bases from V and 5 bases from J, with 16 bases between. Germline V gives CDR1 SEHNR, CDR2 FQNEAQ (reference sequence). The CDR3 has 15 amino acids. The CDR3 DNA reads TGTGCCAGCAGCTTGGCAGCAAAATTGGGTACTGAAGCTTTCTTT. It yields the protein CASSLAAKLGTEAFF.

This clone has a single count. The gene calls are TRBV10-3 and TRBJ2-7, with D hard to call. Germline V gives CDR1 ENHRY, CDR2 SYGVKD. The CDR3 length is 14 residues. With 0 bases removed from V and 1 base from J, the gap between germline ends came to 7 bases. CDR3 sequence: CAISESPSSYEQYF. CDR3 sequence (DNA): TGTGCCATCAGTGAGTCGCCCAGTTCCTACGAGCAGTACTTC.

This clone was counted once. The genes are TRBV28 and TRBJ1-5; no clear D gene. The CDR3 spans 12 residues. Germline V gene lookup returns CDR1 MDHEN and CDR2 SYDVKM. The V end was cut by 6 bases, the J end by 9 bases, with 12 bases between. The chain's CDR3 is CASRSGLRPQHF. In DNA form, the CDR3 reads TGTGCCAGCAGATCAGGCTTACGGCCCCAGCATTTT.

This chain connects TRBV28 to TRBJ1-1; no clear D. Germline lookup yields CDR1 MDHEN and CDR2 SYDVKM. The CDR3 runs 17 residues. V shed 6 bases and J shed 0 bases, with 20 bases lying between them. CDR3 residues: CASSHAYERPMNTEAFF. The CDR3 DNA sequence: TGTGCCAGCAGCCACGCCTACGAGCGACCTATGAACACTGAAGCTTTCTTT.

This chain joins TRBV5-6 and TRBJ2-3; D perhaps matches TRBD2 (5 bases). The germline gives CDR1 SGHDT, CDR2 YYEEEE. The CDR3 covers 15 residues. The germline V and J ends were trimmed by 4 bases and 2 bases, with 14 bases remaining between them. The CDR3 DNA follows: TGTGCCAGCAGCGGTGAGGGTTTGGTCACAGATACGCAGTATTTT. Residues: CASSGEGLVTDTQYF.

This clone appeared a single time. This chain connects TRBV28 to TRBJ2-7, with 7 nucleotides matching TRBD1. V was pared by 1 base and J by 3 bases, with 6 bases of the junction left unmatched. Germline CDR1 and CDR2: MDHEN and SYDVKM. The CDR3 runs 15 residues. CDR3 DNA sequence: TGTGCCAGCAGTTTATTCGGGACAGTGATCTACGAGCAGTACTTC. Residues: CASSLFGTVIYEQYF.

The chain uses TRBV28 and TRBJ1-4; D not resolved. The germline gives CDR1 MDHEN, CDR2 SYDVKM. Trimming took off 5 bases at V and 3 bases at J, with 10 bases between the two ends. CDR3 length: 14 amino acids. This CDR3 is CASSPDTSNEKLFF. CDR3 DNA: TGTGCCAGCAGTCCCGACACTTCTAATGAAAAACTGTTTTTT.

V usage is TRBV7-8 and J usage is TRBJ2-1; 8 nucleotides align to TRBD2. From germline, CDR1 is SGHVS and CDR2 FQNEAQ. This CDR3 spans 20 amino acids. V dropped 5 bases and J dropped 4; count of bases not matched to a gene: 22. The CDR3 region is CASSVIDRTSGPKGYNEQFF. CDR3 DNA: TGTGCCAGCAGCGTGATCGACCGAACTAGCGGTCCGAAGGGATACAATGAGCAGTTCTTC.

This chain connects TRBV2 to TRBJ2-7; 8 positions agree with TRBD2. Germline V CDR1 and CDR2: SNHLY, FYNNEI. The CDR3 spans 14 residues. V was clipped by 8 bases and J by 3 bases; unmatched bases: 9. CDR3 protein: CASGLTGTSYEQYF. The CDR3 nucleotides are TGTGCCAGCGGACTTACAGGGACTAGCTACGAGCAGTACTTC.

This clone showed up just once. This chain joins TRBV13 and TRBJ2-3, with D possibly TRBD1 on 5 matching bases. Germline CDR1 is PRHDT and CDR2 is FYEKMQ (reference sequence). The V end lost 10 bases, the J end lost 3 bases, and 11 bases lay between the germline ends. CDR3 length: 12 amino acids. This CDR3 reads CATVQGTDTQYF. CDR3 sequence (DNA): TGTGCCACCGTCCAGGGAACAGATACGCAGTATTTT.

This chain links TRBV10-1 with TRBJ2-2; maybe TRBD1 (5 bases). V dropped 6 bases and J dropped 4 bases, with 9 bases sitting between them. Germline CDR1 WNHNN, CDR2 SYGVQD (reference sequence). The CDR3 has 13 residues. In DNA, the CDR3 is TGCGCCAGCAGCGCCGACAGCACCGGGGAGCTGTTTTTT. Translation gives CASSADSTGELFF.